Listed below are T cell receptor beta chains from one sample, sequenced in a study of blood T cells in healthy people across ages. TCRdb reprocessed the 5' RACE reads with MiXCR, giving one entry per CDR3 protein. The sample records around 280,000 distinct CDR3 sequences, roughly 27% being singletons. Sequenced input: blood. The receptors stem from a woman in her seventies in good health. The CDR3 runs from the conserved cysteine through the conserved F or W. A D gene is named only where the DNA matches it firmly. Clone size appears in some rows only: once, few, many, or a class for an expanded clone.

V gene	J gene	clone size	D gene	CDR3 DNA	CDR3 protein
TRBV6-2/TRBV6-3	TRBJ2-6	medium-sized	TRBD1	TGTGCCAGCAGTAACCCGGGACAGAAGCTAGGCGTCCTGACTTTC	CASSNPGQKLGVLTF
TRBV20-1	TRBJ2-5	-	-	TGCAGTGCTAGGGCTAGCGAGACCCAGTACTTC	CSARASETQYF
TRBV11-2	TRBJ2-7	many	TRBD2	TGTGCCAGCAGCTTAGATGGCGATAGTAGCGGGGACCCCTACGAGCAGTACTTC	CASSLDGDSSGDPYEQYF
TRBV7-2	TRBJ2-3	-	TRBD2	TGTGCCAGCAGCTTTCGGGGGGCAGATACGCAGTATTTT	CASSFRGADTQYF
TRBV9	TRBJ1-2	-	-	TGTGCCAGCAGCGGGGGCCGTCCTTATGGCTACACCTTC	CASSGGRPYGYTF
TRBV5-6	TRBJ2-3	-	TRBD2	TGTGCCAGCAGCGAAGCGGGACTAGGGGCAGATACGCAGTATTTT	CASSEAGLGADTQYF
TRBV20-1	TRBJ2-5	-	-	TGCAGTGCTAGAGTGGAACCGCAAGAGACCCAGTACTTC	CSARVEPQETQYF
TRBV20-1	TRBJ2-5	few	TRBD2	TGCAGTGCTACAACCCTGCCGGGACTAGGGGTGAAGACCCAGTACTTC	CSATTLPGLGVKTQYF
TRBV7-2	TRBJ1-1	-	-	TGTGCCAGCAGCTCCCGAAGGGACACCGTGGGCACTGAAGCTTTCTTT	CASSSRRDTVGTEAFF
TRBV12-3/TRBV12-4	TRBJ2-7	-	TRBD1	TGTGCCAGCAGTTACAGGGGGAAGTACGAGCAGTACTTC	CASSYRGKYEQYF
TRBV5-1	TRBJ1-3	few	-	TGCGCCAGCAGCTCCGCGGTAGAAGGTGGAAACACCATATATTTT	CASSSAVEGGNTIYF
TRBV15	TRBJ1-6	-	TRBD1	TGTGCCACCAGCGGAGGGACAGGGGGCAAATCACCCCTCCACTTT	CATSGGTGGKSPLHF